The T cell receptor (beta chain) described here comes from a study of technical replicates of blood from a handful of donors. Clones were read by immunoSEQ multiplex PCR, and TCRdb kept only the in-frame ones, dropping some. The sample has some 14,000 clones; approximately 80% are singletons. The CDR3 loop spans 13 amino acids. V trimming: 10 bases; J trimming: 5 bases; junction bases outside the gene matches: 9. The germline CDR1 and CDR2 sequences are MNHNS and SASEGT. Sequencing was performed on PBMCs. V is TRBV6-1 and J is TRBJ2-5; 8 positions match TRBD2. This receptor was identified in a human donor in good health. CDR3: CATGGGLGETQYF. Written as DNA, the CDR3 is TGTGCCACGGGAGGGGGTCTGGGGGAGACCCAGTACTTC.